These 15 T cell receptor beta chains were all obtained from the same sample, sequenced in a study of blood T cell repertoires in COVID-19. Profiled with immunoSEQ multiplex PCR; TCRdb holds only in-frame clones, not every one. The data show some 340,000 clones, about 85% seen once. The sample was peripheral blood. The source is a woman under 30 with acute or convalescent COVID-19.

This clone has just one count. The V and J genes are TRBV7-8 and TRBJ2-5, with 10 positions matching TRBD2. This CDR3 has 16 amino acids. The germline V gene encodes CDR1 SGHVS and CDR2 FQNEAQ. Trimming removed 3 bases from V and 5 bases from J; junction bases left unmatched: 9. The CDR3 bases are TGTGCCAGCAGCTTCGGGCTAGCGGGAGAGTGGGAGACCCAGTACTTC. Its translation: CASSFGLAGEWETQYF.

The gene calls are TRBV28 and TRBJ2-3; 10 bases match TRBD2. The V gene's germline CDR1 is MDHEN and CDR2 SYDVKM. The CDR3 loop spans 13 amino acids. The junction had 3 bases not matched to a gene; V was cut back by 5 bases and J by 7 bases. CDR3 sequence reads: CASSGTSENTQYF. The CDR3 DNA is TGTGCCAGCAGTGGGACTAGCGAAAATACGCAGTATTTT.

The rearrangement joins TRBV27 to TRBJ1-5; 7 bases agree with TRBD1. CDR1 is MNHEY and CDR2 is SMNVEV in the germline V gene (reference sequence). Trimming took 6 bases from V and 4 from J; bases not matched to a gene: 9. The CDR3 is 15 residues long. CDR3 in DNA: TGTGCCAGCAGAACCTCCGGGACAGCTAATCAGCCCCAGCATTTT. Protein product: CASRTSGTANQPQHF.

The rearrangement joins TRBV3-1 (or the pseudogene TRBV3-2) to TRBJ1-2; D is unresolved. Germline assignment: CDR1 LGHDT and CDR2 YNNKEL (reference sequence). Trimming took 4 bases from V and 5 from J, leaving 17 bases between them. The CDR3 contains 15 residues. As DNA, the CDR3 is TGTGCCAGCAGCCCTGAAGACCAGGTCCCATATGGCTACACCTTC. Translating gives CASSPEDQVPYGYTF.

The chain recombines TRBV30 with TRBJ2-7, with a weak D call TRBD1 (5 bases). The germline CDR1 and CDR2 sequences are GTSNPN and SVGIG (reference sequence). The ends were cut back, 2 bases at V and 2 bases at J, with 19 bases in the middle. The CDR3 totals 16 residues. DNA for the CDR3: TGTGCCTGGAGTAAATCCCGACAGTCTAGAACCTACGAGCAGTACTTC. As protein: CAWSKSRQSRTYEQYF. Full variable domain (rest looked up from reference TRBV30 and TRBJ2-7): SQTIHQWPATLVQPVGSPLSLECTVEGTSNPNLYWYRQAAGRGLQLLFYSVGIGQISSEVPQNLSASRPQDRQFILSSKKLLLSDSGFYLCAWSKSRQSRTYEQYFGPGTRLTVT.

The chain recombines TRBV18 with TRBJ2-4; tentative D call: TRBD2 (7 bases). From germline, CDR1 is KGHSH and CDR2 LQKENI. The ends were cut back, 1 base at V and 8 bases at J, with 18 bases in the middle. The CDR3 is made up of 16 amino acids. CDR3 amino acids: CASSPRPRGAGDIQYF. CDR3 nucleotide sequence: TGTGCCAGCTCACCACGCCCTCGGGGGGCAGGGGACATTCAGTACTTC.

The rearrangement links TRBV3-1 (or the pseudogene TRBV3-2) to TRBJ2-7; TRBD2 agrees at 10 bases. CDR3 size: 15 residues. V dropped 3 bases and J dropped 7; count of bases not matched to a gene: 9. Germline V gives CDR1 LGHDT, CDR2 YNNKEL (reference sequence). Here the CDR3 reads CASSHRLAGVKEQYF. CDR3 in DNA: TGTGCCAGCAGCCACAGGCTAGCGGGAGTGAAAGAGCAGTACTTC.

The chain is built from TRBV10-2 and TRBJ1-3; TRBD1 aligns across 7 bases. V gave up 0 bases and J gave up 4 bases; unmatched junction bases: 0. The CDR3 consists of 14 residues. Per the germline V gene, CDR1 is WSHSY and CDR2 is SAAADI. The CDR3 loop is CASSESTGGNTIYF. CDR3 in DNA: TGCGCCAGCAGTGAGTCGACAGGGGGAAACACCATATATTTT.

This chain links TRBV28 with TRBJ2-7; 10 nucleotides align to TRBD2. Germline V gene sequence: CDR1 MDHEN, CDR2 SYDVKM. The J segment lost 5 bases and the V segment lost 6 bases, leaving 7 bases of the junction unmatched. The CDR3 is 14 amino acids. CDR3 loop: CASSRSSGRHEQYF. CDR3 DNA: TGTGCCAGCAGCCGCAGTAGCGGGAGGCACGAGCAGTACTTC.

This chain links TRBV19 with TRBJ2-1, with D tentatively TRBD2 (6 bases). CDR1 LNHDA and CDR2 SQIVND come from the germline V gene (reference sequence). This CDR3 spans 15 amino acids. Trimming took off 4 bases at V and 2 bases at J, with 12 bases between the two ends. The CDR3 nucleotides read TGTGCCAGTAGTAGCGGGATGGGGCCCTACAATGAGCAGTTCTTC. Translating gives CASSSGMGPYNEQFF.

J is TRBJ1-1 and V is TRBV27, with TRBD1 matching 7 bases. Germline values: CDR1 MNHEY, CDR2 SMNVEV (reference sequence). The CDR3 contains 13 residues. After removal of 5 bases from V and 8 bases from J, the junction contained 8 bases not matched to a gene. The CDR3 DNA reads TGTGCCAGCAGTGGCGACAGGGAGGAGGAAGCTTTCTTT. Protein: CASSGDREEEAFF.

The gene calls are TRBV29-1 and TRBJ1-2; a weak D match, TRBD1 (5 bases). The germline V gene encodes CDR1 SQVTM and CDR2 ANQGSEA. The V and J ends lost 3 bases and 5 bases respectively, with 22 bases between them. The CDR3 sequence is 16 residues long. CDR3 sequence reads: CSVEITDTTFPYGYTF. Here the CDR3 DNA reads TGCAGCGTTGAGATCACGGACACTACTTTCCCTTATGGCTACACCTTC.

This clone has only one observation. The CDR3 DNA follows: TGCGCCAGCAGCTTGGCCTTGGACAGGATTGGCTACACCTTC. Translating it yields CASSLALDRIGYTF. V usage is TRBV5-1 and J usage is TRBJ1-2, with TRBD1 matching 7 bases. Germline CDR1 reads SGHRS; CDR2 reads YFSETQ. The CDR3 runs 14 residues. V lost 0 bases and J lost 7; bases outside the gene matches: 6.

The chain uses TRBV4-1 and TRBJ2-3, with 11 nucleotides matching TRBD2. Germline-derived CDR1 and CDR2 are MGHRA and YSYEKL. Trimming at V came to 1 base and at J to 2 bases, leaving 8 bases not matched to a gene. This CDR3 has 18 residues. In nucleotides, the CDR3 is TGCGCCAGCAGCCAAGGCAGACTAGCGGGACGGATCACAGATACGCAGTATTTT. As protein: CASSQGRLAGRITDTQYF.

This chain connects TRBV27 to TRBJ1-1; TRBD1 aligns across 12 bases. V was clipped by 5 bases and J by 5 bases; unmatched bases: 12. The CDR3 extends over 17 amino acids. The germline V gene has CDR1 MNHEY and CDR2 SMNVEV (reference sequence). For the CDR3, the DNA is TGTGCCAGCAGTCCCAGAGGGACAGGGGGCGCGTGGACTGAAGCTTTCTTT. This sequence encodes CASSPRGTGGAWTEAFF.